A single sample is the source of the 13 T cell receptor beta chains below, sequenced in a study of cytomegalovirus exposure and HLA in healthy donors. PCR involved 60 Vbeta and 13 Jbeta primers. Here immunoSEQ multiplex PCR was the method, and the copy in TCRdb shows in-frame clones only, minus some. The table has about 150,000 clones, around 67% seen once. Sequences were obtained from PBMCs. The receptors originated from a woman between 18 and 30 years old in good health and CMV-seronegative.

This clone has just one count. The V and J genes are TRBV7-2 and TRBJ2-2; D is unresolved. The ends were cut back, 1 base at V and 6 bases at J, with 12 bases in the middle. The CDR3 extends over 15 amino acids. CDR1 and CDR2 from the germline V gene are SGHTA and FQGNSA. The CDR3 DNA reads TGTGCCAGCAGCTTAGGAGGAACCCAGCCCGGGGAGCTGTTTTTT. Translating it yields CASSLGGTQPGELFF.

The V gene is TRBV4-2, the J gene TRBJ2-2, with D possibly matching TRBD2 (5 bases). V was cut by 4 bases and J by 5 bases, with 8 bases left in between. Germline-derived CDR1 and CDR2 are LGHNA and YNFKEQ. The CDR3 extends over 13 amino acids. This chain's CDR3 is CASSPKRTGELFF. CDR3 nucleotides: TGTGCCAGCAGCCCCAAGCGGACCGGGGAGCTGTTTTTT.

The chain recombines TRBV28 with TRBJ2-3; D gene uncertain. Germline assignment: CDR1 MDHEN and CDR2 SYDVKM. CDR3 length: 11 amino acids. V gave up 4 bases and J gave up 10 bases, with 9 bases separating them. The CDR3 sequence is CASSSTAPQYF. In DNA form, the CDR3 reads TGTGCCAGCAGTTCCACAGCTCCGCAGTATTTT.

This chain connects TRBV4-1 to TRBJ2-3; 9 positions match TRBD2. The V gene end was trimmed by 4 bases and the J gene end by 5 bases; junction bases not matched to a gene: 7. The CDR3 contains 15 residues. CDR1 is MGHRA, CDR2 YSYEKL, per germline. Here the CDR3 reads CASSRGRGGRDTQYF. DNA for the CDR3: TGCGCCAGCAGCCGGGGGCGGGGGGGCCGAGATACGCAGTATTTT.

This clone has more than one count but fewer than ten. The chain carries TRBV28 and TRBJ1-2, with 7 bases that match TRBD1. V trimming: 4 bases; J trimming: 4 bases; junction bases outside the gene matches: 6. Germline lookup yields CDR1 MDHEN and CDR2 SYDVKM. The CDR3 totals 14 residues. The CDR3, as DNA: TGTGCCAGCAGTTCCCCGGGACAGAGCTATGGCTACACCTTC. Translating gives CASSSPGQSYGYTF.

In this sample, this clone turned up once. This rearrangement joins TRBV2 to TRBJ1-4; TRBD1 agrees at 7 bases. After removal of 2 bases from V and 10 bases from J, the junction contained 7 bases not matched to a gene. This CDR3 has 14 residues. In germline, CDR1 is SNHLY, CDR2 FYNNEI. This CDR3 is CASSERQGLGKLFF. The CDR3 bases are TGTGCCAGCAGTGAACGACAGGGTTTAGGAAAACTGTTTTTT.

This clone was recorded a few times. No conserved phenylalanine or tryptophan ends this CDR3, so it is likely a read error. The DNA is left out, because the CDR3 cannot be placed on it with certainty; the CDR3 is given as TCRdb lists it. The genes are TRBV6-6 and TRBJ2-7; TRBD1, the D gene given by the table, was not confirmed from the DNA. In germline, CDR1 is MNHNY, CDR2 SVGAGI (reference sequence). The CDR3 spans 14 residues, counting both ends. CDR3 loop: CASSYRQDSISLPA.

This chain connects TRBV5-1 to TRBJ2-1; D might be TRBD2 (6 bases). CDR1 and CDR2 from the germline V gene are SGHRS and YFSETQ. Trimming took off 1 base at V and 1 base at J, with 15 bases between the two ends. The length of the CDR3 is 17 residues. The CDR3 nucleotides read TGCGCCAGCAGCTTGTCGGGCGGGGCTATTTCCTACAATGAGCAGTTCTTC. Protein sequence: CASSLSGGAISYNEQFF. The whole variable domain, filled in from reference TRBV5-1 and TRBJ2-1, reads KAGVTQTPRYLIKTRGQQVTLSCSPISGHRSVSWYQQTPGQGLQFLFEYFSETQRNKGNFPGRFSGRQFSNSRSEMNVSTLELGDSALYLCASSLSGGAISYNEQFFGPGTRLTVL.

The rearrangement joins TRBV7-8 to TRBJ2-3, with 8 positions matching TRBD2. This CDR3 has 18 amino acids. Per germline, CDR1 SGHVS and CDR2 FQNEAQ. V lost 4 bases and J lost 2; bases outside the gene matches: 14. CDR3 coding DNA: TGTGCCAGCAGCTCCCCTCGATTCTTAGCGGGGCTCACAGATACGCAGTATTTT. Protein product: CASSSPRFLAGLTDTQYF.

CDR3 in DNA: TGTGCCAGCAGTTTTCCGGGACTGCCACCCGGGGAGCTGTTTTTT. Translated: CASSFPGLPPGELFF. The chain uses TRBV27 and TRBJ2-2, with D possibly TRBD2 on 6 matching bases. This CDR3 comprises 15 residues. Trimming stripped 3 bases from V and 6 bases from J, with 14 bases between. Germline V gene lookup returns CDR1 MNHEY and CDR2 SMNVEV (reference sequence).

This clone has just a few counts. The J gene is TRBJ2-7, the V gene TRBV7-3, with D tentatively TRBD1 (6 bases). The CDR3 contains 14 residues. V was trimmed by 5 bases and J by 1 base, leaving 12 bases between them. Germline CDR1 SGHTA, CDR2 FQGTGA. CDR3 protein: CASSPDSNSYEQYF. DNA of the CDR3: TGTGCCAGCAGCCCGGACAGCAATTCCTACGAGCAGTACTTC.

CDR3 DNA sequence: TGTGCCAGCAGCCAGGGACAGCGGCATTCACCCCTCCACTTT. Translated: CASSQGQRHSPLHF. V and J are TRBV11-1 and TRBJ1-6, with 7 bases identical to TRBD1. The CDR3 is made up of 14 amino acids. Trimming cost V 5 bases and J 8 bases; bases outside gene matches: 6. CDR1 SGHAT and CDR2 FQDESV come from the germline V gene (reference sequence).

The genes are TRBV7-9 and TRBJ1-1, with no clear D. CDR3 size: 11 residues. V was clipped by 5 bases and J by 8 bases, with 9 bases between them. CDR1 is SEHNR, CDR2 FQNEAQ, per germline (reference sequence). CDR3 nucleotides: TGTGCCAGCAGCCCCCGGGTCGAAGCTTTCTTT. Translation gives CASSPRVEAFF.